A selection of T cell receptor beta chains follows, all from one sample in a study of blood T cell repertoires in COVID-19. The data were produced by immunoSEQ multiplex PCR, yet TCRdb's version contains in-frame clones alone and is incomplete. The sample has over 110,000 clones; 81% are singletons. The sequenced material came from peripheral blood. These receptors were taken from a human donor in a cohort sampled during active COVID-19. CDR3s include the opening cysteine and the closing phenylalanine or tryptophan. The order of the fields is CDR3 protein, CDR3 DNA, clone size, V gene, D gene, J gene. A D gene is named only where the DNA matches it firmly. A row's size may be missing; if present it is once, few, many or a size class.

cdr3_aa: CASSLARTSGREILLLPYEQYF
cdr3_nt: TGTGCCAGCAGCTTAGCCCGAACTAGCGGGAGGGAAATATTATTATTACCCTACGAGCAGTACTTC
clone_size: NA
v_call: TRBV7-2
d_call: TRBD2
j_call: TRBJ2-7

cdr3_aa: CASRFDITTYEQYF
cdr3_nt: TGTGCCAGCAGATTCGACATTACCACCTACGAGCAGTACTTC
clone_size: NA
v_call: TRBV6-5
d_call: NA
j_call: TRBJ2-7

cdr3_aa: CASSPQTGANSPLHF
cdr3_nt: TGTGCCAGCAGCCCGCAGACAGGGGCAAATTCACCCCTCCACTTT
clone_size: few
v_call: TRBV7-2
d_call: TRBD1
j_call: TRBJ1-6

cdr3_aa: CASSQHVAGNTGELFF
cdr3_nt: TGTGCCAGCAGCCAACATGTAGCGGGAAACACCGGGGAGCTGTTTTTT
clone_size: NA
v_call: TRBV3-1/TRBV3-2
d_call: TRBD2
j_call: TRBJ2-2

cdr3_aa: CASSLPITGGTEAFF
cdr3_nt: TGTGCCAGCAGCTTACCCATAACCGGGGGGACTGAAGCTTTCTTT
clone_size: few
v_call: TRBV7-9
d_call: NA
j_call: TRBJ1-1

cdr3_aa: CAISPGTLNEKLFF
cdr3_nt: TGTGCCATCAGCCCCGGGACACTTAATGAAAAACTGTTTTTT
clone_size: NA
v_call: TRBV10-3
d_call: NA
j_call: TRBJ1-4

cdr3_aa: CASSPRTDQETQYF
cdr3_nt: TGCGCCAGCAGCCCGCGGACTGACCAAGAGACCCAGTACTTC
clone_size: NA
v_call: TRBV5-1
d_call: NA
j_call: TRBJ2-5

cdr3_aa: CASSVGAWYEQYF
cdr3_nt: TGTGCCAGCAGCGTGGGGGCATGGTACGAGCAGTACTTC
clone_size: NA
v_call: TRBV6-5
d_call: NA
j_call: TRBJ2-7

cdr3_aa: CASSYRGGVGYGYTF
cdr3_nt: TGTGCCAGCAGCTACCGAGGGGGGGTAGGCTATGGCTACACCTTC
clone_size: NA
v_call: TRBV7-9
d_call: NA
j_call: TRBJ1-2

cdr3_aa: CASSTGNRGVGQEQYF
cdr3_nt: TGTGCCAGCAGCACCGGGAACAGGGGGGTTGGTCAAGAGCAGTACTTC
clone_size: NA
v_call: TRBV6-6
d_call: TRBD1
j_call: TRBJ2-7

cdr3_aa: CASMTGTYEQYF
cdr3_nt: TGTGCCAGCATGACAGGGACATACGAGCAGTACTTC
clone_size: NA
v_call: TRBV28
d_call: TRBD1
j_call: TRBJ2-7

cdr3_aa: CASSGPGGGTEAFF
cdr3_nt: TGTGCCAGCAGCGGCCCAGGGGGCGGCACTGAAGCTTTCTTT
clone_size: few
v_call: TRBV5-4
d_call: TRBD1
j_call: TRBJ1-1

cdr3_aa: CASSPRGIPTYEQYF
cdr3_nt: TGTGCCAGCAGCCCCCGCGGGATCCCAACCTACGAGCAGTACTTC
clone_size: NA
v_call: TRBV7-2
d_call: NA
j_call: TRBJ2-7

cdr3_aa: CASGQTSEKLFF
cdr3_nt: TGTGCCAGCGGACAAACGTCTGAAAAACTGTTTTTT
clone_size: NA
v_call: TRBV27
d_call: NA
j_call: TRBJ1-4

cdr3_aa: CASSIYKHGDRRHEQYF
cdr3_nt: TGTGCCAGTAGTATATATAAGCACGGGGACAGACGGCACGAGCAGTACTTC
clone_size: NA
v_call: TRBV19
d_call: TRBD1
j_call: TRBJ2-7

cdr3_aa: CASSIRAGGRDEQFF
cdr3_nt: TGTGCCAGCAGCATAAGAGCGGGAGGGCGGGATGAGCAGTTCTTC
clone_size: NA
v_call: TRBV7-9
d_call: TRBD2
j_call: TRBJ2-1

cdr3_aa: CASSQDYRLGFYNEQFF
cdr3_nt: TGCGCCAGCAGCCAAGATTATAGGCTAGGATTCTACAATGAGCAGTTCTTC
clone_size: NA
v_call: TRBV4-3
d_call: NA
j_call: TRBJ2-1

cdr3_aa: CASSPRGSGPTSYEQYF
cdr3_nt: TGTGCCAGCAGCCCACGGGGTAGCGGGCCCACCTCCTACGAGCAGTACTTC
clone_size: NA
v_call: TRBV4-2
d_call: TRBD2
j_call: TRBJ2-7

cdr3_aa: CASSRQGRAKYSPLHF
cdr3_nt: TGTGCCAGCAGCAGGCAGGGTCGGGCGAAATACTCACCCCTCCACTTT
clone_size: NA
v_call: TRBV4-2
d_call: NA
j_call: TRBJ1-6

cdr3_aa: CASSRGGPTNEKLFF
cdr3_nt: TGTGCCAGCAGCCGAGGGGGTCCAACTAATGAAAAACTGTTTTTT
clone_size: NA
v_call: TRBV7-9
d_call: NA
j_call: TRBJ1-4

cdr3_aa: CASSQDIVGGAYEQYF
cdr3_nt: TGTGCCAGCAGCCAAGATATTGTAGGAGGGGCCTACGAGCAGTACTTC
clone_size: NA
v_call: TRBV4-2
d_call: NA
j_call: TRBJ2-7

cdr3_aa: CASSEEQGITTYEQYF
cdr3_nt: TGTGCCAGCAGTGAGGAACAGGGGATAACAACCTACGAGCAGTACTTC
clone_size: NA
v_call: TRBV6-1
d_call: TRBD1
j_call: TRBJ2-7

cdr3_aa: CASSLRRGYGYTF
cdr3_nt: TGTGCCAGCAGCTTGAGAAGGGGCTATGGCTACACCTTC
clone_size: NA
v_call: TRBV5-4
d_call: NA
j_call: TRBJ1-2

cdr3_aa: CASKGPSGSYEQYF
cdr3_nt: TGTGCCAGCAAGGGGCCCAGCGGGAGCTACGAGCAGTACTTC
clone_size: NA
v_call: TRBV6-5
d_call: TRBD2
j_call: TRBJ2-7

cdr3_aa: CASSTRQPASGNTIYF
cdr3_nt: TGTGCCAGCAGTACCCGACAGCCTGCCTCTGGAAACACCATATATTTT
clone_size: NA
v_call: TRBV28
d_call: NA
j_call: TRBJ1-3